This is a list of T cell receptor beta chains from one sample in a study of blood T cell repertoires in COVID-19. The assay was immunoSEQ multiplex PCR, and TCRdb's table has in-frame clones only and misses some. The data hold approximately 74,000 clones, with approximately 88% observed a single time. Sequencing was performed on peripheral blood. The receptors here all came from a man between 65 and 85 years old with acute or convalescent COVID-19. The conserved cysteine and the conserved F or W are not part of the CDR3 here. Fields, in order: V gene, CDR3 protein.

V: TRBV28; CDR3: ASSFRGLAGGSSYEQY
V: TRBV7-2; CDR3: ASSFRQGAAYGYT
V: TRBV5-1; CDR3: ASSLLAQSSSTDTQY
V: TRBV2; CDR3: AEGEGGTEAF
V: TRBV9; CDR3: ASSEQGNYNEQF
V: TRBV27; CDR3: ASSPPGLATYNEQF
V: TRBV7-3; CDR3: ASSRQNGYGYT
V: TRBV18; CDR3: ASSPPGTGRNYGYT
V: TRBV28; CDR3: ASSRTGSSNQPQH
V: TRBV27; CDR3: ASSLGGTGGTYEQY
V: TRBV7-9; CDR3: ASSLEIGVGNEQF
V: TRBV7-9; CDR3: ASSLVFVQGTGKNIQY
V: TRBV19; CDR3: ASSIIKLGADQPQH
V: TRBV4-1; CDR3: ASSQAPPLGYT
V: TRBV2; CDR3: ASSVLGVGLNYNEQF
V: TRBV4-3; CDR3: ASSQDLRGLPSNEQF
V: TRBV4-3; CDR3: ASSQGLGPGHRDYGYT
V: TRBV28; CDR3: ASSFQGYSGANVLT
V: TRBV6-6; CDR3: ASSQTGQGNNSPLH
V: TRBV28; CDR3: ASSLGQGHEKLF
V: TRBV19; CDR3: ASSTHTLTGRSNQPQH
V: TRBV14; CDR3: ASSQRGGPDETQY
V: TRBV19; CDR3: ASSTTSGVHIQY
V: TRBV18; CDR3: ASSERGGDRVKH
V: TRBV11-2; CDR3: ASSRILAGVNEQY
V: TRBV18; CDR3: ASSPQGGLISEQF
V: TRBV5-6; CDR3: ASSFKRRGLASDTQY
V: TRBV2; CDR3: ASSEVGARQPQH
V: TRBV18; CDR3: ASSRSGTDNSPLH
V: TRBV19; CDR3: ASSYPAGEQF
V: TRBV28; CDR3: ASRDGTGVEELF
V: TRBV5-4; CDR3: ASSPSGQGADTQY
V: TRBV7-2; CDR3: ASSLGGAYGYT
V: TRBV5-1; CDR3: ASSGPNSGHHNYGYT
V: TRBV13; CDR3: ASSSPREGSYEQY
V: TRBV18; CDR3: ASSPGQGDNSPLH
V: TRBV9; CDR3: ASSVAGGPFSYEQY
V: TRBV7-8; CDR3: ASSSYRDSYEQY
V: TRBV19; CDR3: ASSNPRQGNYGYT